Listed here is a single T cell receptor beta chain. The source of the sample is a study of blood T cell repertoires in COVID-19. The data were produced by immunoSEQ multiplex PCR, yet TCRdb's version contains in-frame clones alone and is incomplete. The sample yields about 210,000 clones, under 90% seen once. The sample consisted of peripheral blood. The TCR was taken from a woman of 80 years or more with COVID-19, enrolled during active disease.

The CDR3 region is CASSSSRQGNTEAFF. In DNA form, the CDR3 reads TGTGCCAGCAGCTCGTCGAGACAGGGGAACACTGAAGCTTTCTTT. V and J are TRBV7-9 and TRBJ1-1, with TRBD1 identical over 7 bases. The germline gives CDR1 SEHNR, CDR2 FQNEAQ (reference sequence). The CDR3 is 15 residues long. V was pared by 4 bases and J by 1 base, with 6 bases of the junction left unmatched. The full variable domain, with the rest looked up from reference TRBV7-9 and TRBJ1-1, is DTGVSQNPRHKITKRGQNVTFRCDPISEHNRLYWYRQTLGQGPEFLTYFQNEAQLEKSRLLSDRFSAERPKGSFSTLEIQRTEQGDSAMYLCASSSSRQGNTEAFFGQGTRLTVV.